A selection of T cell receptor beta chains follows, all from one sample in a study of shared clonotypes between healthy human individuals. Using immunoSEQ multiplex PCR, the repertoire was profiled, and TCRdb retains in-frame clones only, with some absent. The repertoire holds more than 150,000 clones, with about 93% as singletons. The sample was naive CD4+ T cells sorted from blood. The receptor source for this set is a woman aged 30 to 39 in good health. Each CDR3 is given with its conserved first and last residue.

V gene	J gene	CDR3 protein
TRBV19	TRBJ2-6	CASSLDRGRAGANVLTF
TRBV11-2	TRBJ1-1	CASSVTRAPWTEAFF
TRBV11-2	TRBJ2-7	CASRALLAGGPYEQYF
TRBV5-1	TRBJ2-1	CASSFVGYEQFF
TRBV10-2	TRBJ1-1	CASSFPGTGPLGGTEAFF
TRBV19	TRBJ2-2	CASSMGPAGTGELFF
TRBV6-6	TRBJ1-4	CASSYLWLGTGEKLFF
TRBV7-9	TRBJ2-5	CASSPGLAVQETQYF
TRBV7-8	TRBJ2-5	CASSKLGGQQETQYF
TRBV9	TRBJ1-3	CASSPAPGSGNTIYF
TRBV14	TRBJ1-2	CASSQGYGYTF
TRBV11-1	TRBJ2-7	CASSTSSYEQYF
TRBV9	TRBJ2-3	CASSATGSPTDTQYF
TRBV11-3	TRBJ2-2	CASSRSVTGELFF
TRBV19	TRBJ2-7	CASSGRYRVYEQYF
TRBV2	TRBJ2-5	CASMGSRETQYF
TRBV28	TRBJ1-4	CASSTPGRGLEKLFF
TRBV5-6	TRBJ2-1	CASFLAVSSYNEQFF
TRBV7-2	TRBJ2-3	CASSPPGRDTQYF
TRBV10-3	TRBJ2-5	CAISEPTTSQYF
TRBV10-3	TRBJ2-2	CAISAWGGLNTGELFF
TRBV28	TRBJ1-5	CASSLSGGFNQPQHF
TRBV2	TRBJ2-7	CASSLDEGMVYEQYF
TRBV19	TRBJ1-5	CASSIWTGGRNQPQHF
TRBV5-4	TRBJ1-2	CASSRGQQDGYTF
TRBV7-9	TRBJ2-5	CASSLQFSGEQYF
TRBV7-9	TRBJ2-7	CASNPSGGTSSEQYF
TRBV6-1	TRBJ1-1	CASRYRAYTEAFF
TRBV9	TRBJ2-7	CASSAGVVGEQYF
TRBV28	TRBJ2-1	CASSFTRSSGIYEQFF